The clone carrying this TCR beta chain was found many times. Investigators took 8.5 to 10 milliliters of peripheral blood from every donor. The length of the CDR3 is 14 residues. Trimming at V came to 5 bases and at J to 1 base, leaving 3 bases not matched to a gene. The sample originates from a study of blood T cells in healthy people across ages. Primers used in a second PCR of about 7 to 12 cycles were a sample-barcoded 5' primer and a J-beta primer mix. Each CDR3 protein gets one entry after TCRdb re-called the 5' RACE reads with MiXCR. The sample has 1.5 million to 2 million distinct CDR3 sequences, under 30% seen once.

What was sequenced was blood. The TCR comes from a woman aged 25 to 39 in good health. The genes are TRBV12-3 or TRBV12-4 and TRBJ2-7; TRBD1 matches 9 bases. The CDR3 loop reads CASSRGTGSYEQYF. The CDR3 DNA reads TGTGCCAGCAGTCGAGGGACAGGGTCCTACGAGCAGTACTTC.